Included here is one T cell receptor beta chain sequence, with context. The data stem from a study of blood T cell repertoires in COVID-19. J lost 8 bases, V lost 5 bases, and 13 bases had no gene match. Germline assignment: CDR1 SGDLS and CDR2 YYNGEE. The CDR3 is 16 residues long. Assay: immunoSEQ multiplex PCR; the TCRdb copy retains only in-frame clones and omits some. The sample yields 200,000 to 250,000 clones, 92% seen once. The receptor was derived from a man aged 55 to 69 with COVID-19, enrolled during active disease. Sequenced: peripheral blood. V gene TRBV9 combines with J gene TRBJ2-1, with TRBD2 matching 10 bases. The CDR3 bases are TGTGCCAGCAGACTACCGGGACTAGCGCAGCCCGATGAGCAGTTCTTC. Amino acids: CASRLPGLAQPDEQFF.